These 6 T cell receptor beta chains were all obtained from the same sample, sequenced in a study of T cells in Graves' hyperthyroidism and ophthalmopathy. TCR beta CDR3 regions were amplified from RNA. Researchers ran a first-round RT-PCR on the TCR CDR3 using the HTBI primer set. TCRdb passed the multiplex PCR reads through MiXCR, listing each CDR3 protein once. In the table there are around 600,000 distinct CDR3 sequences, about 45% of which are singletons. The source material was peripheral blood or thyroid tissue (not recorded which). These receptors were collected from an adult man with Graves' disease, either hyperthyroidism or ophthalmopathy (not recorded which).

This clonotype was seen many times. The chain recombines TRBV2 with TRBJ1-2; perhaps TRBD1 as D (5 bases). The CDR3 spans 13 residues. Germline CDR1 reads SNHLY; CDR2 reads FYNNEI. V was clipped by 4 bases and J by 7 bases, with 13 bases between them. The CDR3 protein is CASSVGGSAGYTF. CDR3 DNA sequence: TGTGCCAGCAGTGTCGGGGGATCGGCTGGCTACACCTTC.

With respect to this clonotype: An end of the junction differs from the germline gene, which may be a read error. CDR3 sequence (DNA): TGTGCCAGCAGTTTAGGGCCCCCAGGGGCTGGCTCACCCCTCCACTTT. Its protein product is CASSLGPPGAGSPLHF. The chain combines TRBV7-4 with TRBJ1-6; D possibly corresponds to TRBD1 (6 bases). Germline assignment: CDR1 SGHVT and CDR2 SQSDAQ. This CDR3 contains 16 residues.

To note about this clonotype: At one end the junction does not follow the germline gene, possibly because of a read error. J is TRBJ1-2 and V is TRBV25-1; TRBD1 matches 7 bases. The germline V gene has CDR1 MGHDK and CDR2 SYGVNS. CDR3 length: 15 amino acids. The CDR3 DNA reads TGTGCCAGCAGTGAGATCGGACAGGACAACTACGGCTACACCTTC. Translation: CASSEIGQDNYGYTF.

The gene calls are TRBV5-1 and TRBJ1-3, with a weak D call TRBD1 (6 bases). Germline V gives CDR1 SGHRS, CDR2 YFSETQ. The CDR3 covers 14 residues. V lost 7 bases, J lost 0 bases, and 11 bases lay in between. The CDR3 sequence is CASRDMSSGNTIYF. The CDR3 DNA reads TGCGCCAGCCGGGACATGAGCTCTGGAAACACCATATATTTT. The full variable domain, completed using reference TRBV5-1 and TRBJ1-3, is KAGVTQTPRYLIKTRGQQVTLSCSPISGHRSVSWYQQTPGQGLQFLFEYFSETQRNKGNFPGRFSGRQFSNSRSEMNVSTLELGDSALYLCASRDMSSGNTIYFGEGSWLTVV.

V usage is TRBV6-5 and J usage is TRBJ1-2; D may be TRBD1 (5 bases). The CDR3 length is 14 residues. The V gene lost 8 bases and the J gene lost 6 bases, with 19 bases spanning the gap. CDR1 is MNHEY, CDR2 SVGAGI, per germline. The CDR3: CASGRVQGSNGYTF. CDR3 nucleotides: TGTGCCAGCGGGAGGGTGCAGGGTAGCAATGGCTACACCTTC.

The V gene is TRBV29-1, the J gene TRBJ1-5; D might be TRBD1 (5 bases). CDR1 SQVTM and CDR2 ANQGSEA come from the germline V gene. The CDR3 sequence is 12 residues long. The V gene lost 6 bases and the J gene lost 6 bases, with 12 bases spanning the gap. In nucleotides, the CDR3 is TGCAGCGTATTGGGACCCGGTCAGCCCCAGCATTTT. Amino acids: CSVLGPGQPQHF.